This passage covers 26 T cell receptor beta chains from one sample sequenced in a study of blood T cell repertoires in COVID-19. Clones were read by immunoSEQ multiplex PCR, and TCRdb kept only the in-frame ones, dropping some. The table shows about 270,000 clones, with 88% occurring only once. Sequencing input: PBMCs or T cells enriched from blood (not recorded which). These receptor sequences come from a woman in her fifties or sixties who had recovered from COVID-19.

V gene TRBV4-3 combines with J gene TRBJ1-2; 10 positions match TRBD1. V dropped 1 base and J dropped 1; count of bases not matched to a gene: 6. The CDR3 sequence is 17 residues long. Germline V CDR1 and CDR2: LGHNA, YSLEER. The CDR3 protein is CASSQGPGDRGNYGYTF. DNA of the CDR3: TGCGCCAGCAGCCAAGGGCCTGGGGACAGGGGTAACTATGGCTACACCTTC.

The CDR3 region has the DNA TGTGCCACCACCTCCACCGGGAATACAAAGACCGGGGAGCTGTTTTTT. Protein product: CATTSTGNTKTGELFF. The rearrangement uses TRBV24-1 and TRBJ2-2; possibly TRBD2 for D (5 bases). Germline V gene lookup returns CDR1 KGHDR and CDR2 SFDVKD. V lost 8 bases and J 5 bases, leaving 20 bases between the germline ends. The CDR3 has 16 residues.

The chain recombines TRBV28 with TRBJ1-2, with D perhaps TRBD1 (5 bases). This CDR3 is 16 amino acids long. V was clipped by 3 bases and J by 8 bases, with 22 bases between them. The germline V gene encodes CDR1 MDHEN and CDR2 SYDVKM. The chain's CDR3 is CASSFGGGGGLEGYTF. The DNA of the CDR3 is TGTGCCAGCAGTTTTGGTGGCGGGGGGGGTCTTGAGGGCTACACCTTC.

The rearrangement links TRBV7-2 to TRBJ1-2; 7 nucleotides align to TRBD1. V gave up 4 bases and J gave up 8 bases; unmatched junction bases: 7. Germline V gene data show CDR1 as SGHTA and CDR2 as FQGNSA. The CDR3 runs to 13 residues. In DNA form, the CDR3 reads TGTGCCAGCAGCTCCGACAGGGAGAGCGGCTACACCTTC. This codes for CASSSDRESGYTF.

The J gene is TRBJ2-2, the V gene TRBV4-1; 7 bases align to TRBD2. The trim removed 1 base at V and 8 bases at J, leaving 4 bases unmatched. Germline CDR1 and CDR2: MGHRA and YSYEKL. This CDR3 has 14 residues. The CDR3 region is CASSQVGGSGELFF. The CDR3 DNA reads as TGCGCCAGCAGCCAAGTGGGGGGGTCTGGGGAGCTGTTTTTT.

This chain uses TRBV28 with TRBJ1-1; 7 bases agree with TRBD1. Germline-derived CDR1 and CDR2 are MDHEN and SYDVKM. CDR3 length equals 14 residues. V shed 3 bases and J 3 bases; nucleotides not matched to a gene: 4. CDR3 DNA: TGTGCCAGCAGTTTGACAGGGTGGGACACTGAAGCTTTCTTT. Translation: CASSLTGWDTEAFF.

The rearrangement joins TRBV9 to TRBJ1-1, with D perhaps TRBD1 (6 bases). Germline assignment: CDR1 SGDLS and CDR2 YYNGEE. Trimming pared 4 bases from V and 3 bases from J, leaving 16 bases between. The CDR3 runs 15 residues. CDR3 sequence: CASSPPVGADTEAFF. The CDR3 nucleotides are TGTGCCAGCAGCCCACCCGTGGGGGCTGACACTGAAGCTTTCTTT.

This clone was counted a single time. V usage is TRBV18 and J usage is TRBJ1-1; TRBD1 might be the D (6 bases). Trimming shortened V by 6 bases and J by 0 bases, and 14 bases separated the two germline ends. Germline V gives CDR1 KGHSH, CDR2 LQKENI. The CDR3 totals 15 residues. The CDR3: CASSLQGIMNTEAFF. In DNA, the CDR3 is TGTGCCAGCTCGCTCCAGGGGATCATGAACACTGAAGCTTTCTTT.

The rearrangement joins TRBV6-6 to TRBJ2-7; 10 positions agree with TRBD1. CDR1 and CDR2 (germline): MNHNY, SVGAGI (reference sequence). V gave up 9 bases and J gave up 5 bases; unmatched junction bases: 10. The CDR3 loop spans 14 amino acids. The CDR3 protein is CASYRQGASNEQYF. Written as DNA, the CDR3 is TGTGCCAGTTACCGACAGGGGGCCTCGAACGAGCAGTACTTC.

This chain links TRBV6-2 or TRBV6-3 with TRBJ1-1; D not resolved. This CDR3 region has 17 residues. V was trimmed by 2 bases and J by 3 bases, leaving 19 bases between them. Germline V CDR1 and CDR2: MNHEY, SVGEGT. The CDR3: CASSYEPGYRIHTEAFF. CDR3 in DNA: TGTGCCAGCAGTTACGAACCGGGATACAGAATACACACTGAAGCTTTCTTT.

Only one count was recorded for this clone. The genes are TRBV5-1 and TRBJ2-7; possibly TRBD2 for D (6 bases). The CDR3 is 13 amino acids. From germline, CDR1 is SGHRS and CDR2 YFSETQ. With 0 bases removed from V and 7 bases from J, the gap between germline ends came to 11 bases. In nucleotides, the CDR3 is TGCGCCAGCAGCTTGGCGCGGGAAGGTGAGCAGTACTTC. Protein product: CASSLAREGEQYF.

This chain uses TRBV9 with TRBJ2-7; D call uncertain. Germline CDR1 is SGDLS and CDR2 is YYNGEE. Trimming took off 4 bases at V and 3 bases at J, with 14 bases between the two ends. This CDR3 has 14 residues. The CDR3 reads CASSPSGGNYEQYF. DNA for the CDR3: TGTGCCAGCAGCCCTAGTGGTGGTAACTACGAGCAGTACTTC.

The gene calls are TRBV4-2 and TRBJ2-3; D is undetermined. CDR1 LGHNA and CDR2 YNFKEQ come from the germline V gene. CDR3 length: 15 residues. V lost 0 bases and J 2 bases, leaving 9 bases between the germline ends. The CDR3 DNA reads TGTGCCAGCAGCCAAGATCCCAAATCCACAGATACGCAGTATTTT. It translates to CASSQDPKSTDTQYF.

The count of this clone is one. The rearrangement links TRBV11-1 to TRBJ1-2; perhaps TRBD1 as D (5 bases). Trimming left V 0 bases short and J 0 bases short, with 5 bases between. Germline V gene sequence: CDR1 SGHAT, CDR2 FQDESV (reference sequence). This CDR3 comprises 14 residues. The CDR3 is CASSLAGANYGYTF. In DNA form, the CDR3 reads TGTGCCAGCAGCTTAGCAGGGGCTAACTATGGCTACACCTTC.

The CDR3 bases are TGTGCCAGCAGTTTCGGACAGGGCAACTATGGCTACACCTTC. It translates to CASSFGQGNYGYTF. J is TRBJ1-2 and V is TRBV28, with TRBD1 identical over 8 bases. The CDR3 runs to 14 residues. The trim removed 3 bases at V and 2 bases at J, leaving 2 bases unmatched. Germline lookup yields CDR1 MDHEN and CDR2 SYDVKM.

V is TRBV11-3 and J is TRBJ2-7; a weak D match, TRBD2 (6 bases). This CDR3 has 15 amino acids. The V end lost 5 bases, the J end lost 4 bases, and 18 bases lay between the germline ends. The germline gives CDR1 SGHNT, CDR2 YENEEA. The CDR3 DNA follows: TGTGCCAGCAGCCACGGAGGGAGTCGGTTATACGAGCAGTACTTC. Amino acid sequence: CASSHGGSRLYEQYF.

The chain joins TRBV9 to TRBJ2-2; TRBD1 is a possible D gene (5 bases). Germline V lookup: CDR1 SGDLS, CDR2 YYNGEE. This CDR3 has 19 residues. V was trimmed by 0 bases and J by 2 bases, leaving 20 bases between them. CDR3 region: CASSVVASGAGTNTGELFF. CDR3 sequence (DNA): TGTGCCAGCAGCGTAGTGGCGTCTGGGGCAGGCACCAACACCGGGGAGCTGTTTTTT.

The rearrangement links TRBV19 to TRBJ1-5; possibly TRBD1 for D (6 bases). The CDR3 length is 15 residues. CDR1 and CDR2 (germline): LNHDA, SQIVND (reference sequence). The CDR3 DNA reads as TGTGCAACCCAAAGTGGGGGCGCGGGCAATCAGCCCCAGCATTTT. It specifies CATQSGGAGNQPQHF. The full variable domain, rest sourced from reference TRBV19 and TRBJ1-5, is DGGITQSPKYLFRKEGQNVTLSCEQNLNHDAMYWYRQDPGQGLRLIYYSQIVNDFQKGDIAEGYSVSREKKESFPLTVTSAQKNPTAFYLCATQSGGAGNQPQHFGDGTRLSIL.

This rearrangement joins TRBV7-6 to TRBJ2-2; 9 bases are shared with TRBD2. The CDR3 consists of 16 residues. After removal of 2 bases from V and 0 bases from J, the junction contained 1 base not matched to a gene. Germline CDR1 reads SGHVS; CDR2 reads FNYEAQ. The CDR3 loop is CASSLLAGTNTGELFF. CDR3 in DNA: TGTGCCAGCAGCTTACTAGCGGGAACGAACACCGGGGAGCTGTTTTTT.

V is TRBV19 and J is TRBJ1-4; possible D gene TRBD1, 6 bases. V lost 5 bases to trimming and J lost 3 bases, with 13 bases between them. The CDR3 is 15 residues long. The germline V gene encodes CDR1 LNHDA and CDR2 SQIVND (reference sequence). The CDR3 protein is CASSLQGLANEKLFF. CDR3 sequence (DNA): TGTGCCAGTAGTTTACAGGGATTGGCTAATGAAAAACTGTTTTTT.

V gene TRBV7-9 combines with J gene TRBJ2-2; 10 bases fit TRBD1. V shed 2 bases and J 6 bases; nucleotides not matched to a gene: 3. The CDR3 has 15 amino acids. CDR1 is SEHNR and CDR2 is FQNEAQ in the germline V gene (reference sequence). The CDR3 DNA reads TGTGCCAGCAGCTTAAGGGACAGGGGTCCCGGGGAGCTGTTTTTT. Its translation is CASSLRDRGPGELFF.

The chain uses TRBV3-1 (or the pseudogene TRBV3-2) and TRBJ1-5; 8 bases line up with TRBD1. Germline lookup yields CDR1 LGHDT and CDR2 YNNKEL (reference sequence). Trimming cost V 1 base and J 5 bases; bases outside gene matches: 10. The CDR3 has 17 residues. CDR3 DNA: TGTGCCAGCAGCCAAGGCAGGGGGCTAGAAGAGGATCAGCCCCAGCATTTT. It specifies CASSQGRGLEEDQPQHF.

The chain has TRBV20-1 and TRBJ2-1; a weak D match, TRBD2 (6 bases). Germline CDR1 reads DFQATT; CDR2 reads SNEGSKA (reference sequence). There are 14 residues in the CDR3. V was pared by 3 bases and J by 3 bases, with 12 bases between. The CDR3 DNA sequence: TGCAGTGCTAGTTGGCGGGATCACTACAATGAGCAGTTCTTC. It codes for CSASWRDHYNEQFF.

CDR3 coding DNA: TGTGCCAGCAGTTTTAGGGGGGGGGTCGCTGAAGCTTTCTTT. Its protein is CASSFRGGVAEAFF. The genes are TRBV28 and TRBJ1-1; perhaps TRBD1 as D (6 bases). Germline lookup yields CDR1 MDHEN and CDR2 SYDVKM. The germline V and J ends were trimmed by 3 bases and 6 bases, with 14 bases remaining between them. This CDR3 has 14 amino acids.

J is TRBJ2-7 and V is TRBV7-6; no firm D call. The CDR3 consists of 14 residues. Germline CDR1 and CDR2: SGHVS and FNYEAQ. V dropped 2 bases and J dropped 2 bases, with 10 bases sitting between them. Here the CDR3 reads CASSLNSQPYEQYF. In DNA form, the CDR3 reads TGTGCCAGCAGCTTAAACAGCCAGCCCTACGAGCAGTACTTC.

This clone came up a few times. The chain is built from TRBV7-2 and TRBJ2-1, with D maybe TRBD2 (6 bases). V was shortened by 4 bases and J by 4 bases, with 17 bases between the two germline ends. The CDR3 is 16 residues long. Germline V CDR1 and CDR2: SGHTA, FQGNSA. The CDR3 region is CASSSRAGPTYNEQFF. The CDR3 nucleotides are TGTGCCAGCAGCTCCCGGGCGGGACCAACGTACAATGAGCAGTTCTTC.